This TCR beta chain comes out of a study of early T cells in non-severe SARS-CoV-2 infection. For the study at large: Investigators sequenced bulk RNA drawn from unsorted whole blood, and chains remained unpaired. Broader study findings: Matching against VDJdb likely underestimated virus-specific expansions, favoring anti-spike CD8.

Individual cDNA molecules received unique molecular identifiers during library preparation. Each CDR3 protein is one row after TCRdb ran MiXCR on the 5' RACE reads. The top ten clones hold nearly 3% of a sample with about 64,000 distinct CDR3 sequences, approximately 11% of them seen once. This clonotype was counted between two and nine times. Antigen unknown. The material was whole blood, obtained at baseline. The source is an adult who was a healthcare worker with PCR-confirmed SARS-CoV-2 infection or an uninfected control (not recorded which).

CDR3 region: CASRVAGSHGYTF. Written as DNA, the CDR3 is TGTGCCAGCAGAGTTGCAGGGAGTCATGGCTACACCTTC. The chain employs TRBV6-5 and TRBJ1-2; possible D gene TRBD1, 5 bases. The V end lost 6 bases, the J end lost 6 bases, and 14 bases lay between the germline ends. The germline V gene encodes CDR1 MNHEY and CDR2 SVGAGI. This CDR3 region has 13 residues.